There are a few counts of the clone carrying this TCR beta chain. Germline trimming cut 6 bases from V and 0 bases from J; bases unmatched to any gene: 13. There are 19 residues in the CDR3. Germline V gene lookup returns CDR1 SEHNR and CDR2 FQNEAQ (reference sequence). These data are taken from a study of blood T cell repertoires in COVID-19. Sequencing used immunoSEQ multiplex PCR; TCRdb keeps in-frame clones, though not all of them. Of about 98,000 clones listed, around 84% are singletons. Material: peripheral blood. V and J are TRBV7-9 and TRBJ1-4, with TRBD1 matching 10 bases. The origin of this receptor is a man aged 50-59 years with active or convalescent COVID-19. Here the CDR3 reads CASSLGADRGYSTNEKLFF. In DNA, the CDR3 is TGTGCCAGCAGTCTCGGGGCGGACAGGGGGTACTCAACTAATGAAAAACTGTTTTTT.